This TCR beta chain was captured in a study of cytomegalovirus exposure and HLA in healthy donors. Clones were sequenced by immunoSEQ multiplex PCR, and TCRdb holds only the in-frame ones, with some missing. The table has roughly 150,000 clones, 85% to 90% seen once. Germline loops: CDR1 SGHDT, CDR2 YYEEEE. With 2 bases clipped from V and 5 bases from J, the junction kept 6 bases outside the gene matches. This CDR3 spans 17 amino acids. This clone has just one count. The receptor comes from a woman aged 18-30 years in good health and CMV-seropositive. The V gene is TRBV5-6, the J gene TRBJ2-3; 15 positions agree with TRBD2. The sequenced sample was PBMCs. The CDR3: CASSLTGLAGGRDTQYF. Here the CDR3 DNA reads TGTGCCAGCAGCTTAACCGGACTAGCGGGAGGGCGAGATACGCAGTATTTT.